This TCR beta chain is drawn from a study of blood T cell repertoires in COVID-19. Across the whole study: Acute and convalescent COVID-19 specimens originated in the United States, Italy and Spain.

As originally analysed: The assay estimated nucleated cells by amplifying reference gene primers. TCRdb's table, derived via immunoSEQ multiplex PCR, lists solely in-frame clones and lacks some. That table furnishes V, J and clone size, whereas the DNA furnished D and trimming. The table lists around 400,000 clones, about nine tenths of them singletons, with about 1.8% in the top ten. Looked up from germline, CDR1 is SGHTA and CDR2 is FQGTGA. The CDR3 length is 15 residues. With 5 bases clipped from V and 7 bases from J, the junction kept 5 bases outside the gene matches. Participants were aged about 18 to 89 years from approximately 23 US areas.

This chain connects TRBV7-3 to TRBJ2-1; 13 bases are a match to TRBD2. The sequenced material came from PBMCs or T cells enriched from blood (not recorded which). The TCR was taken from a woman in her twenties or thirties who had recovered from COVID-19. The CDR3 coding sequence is TGTGCCAGCAGCCTACTAGCGGGAGGGCCAAATGAGCAGTTCTTC. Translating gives CASSLLAGGPNEQFF.